Presented here are 31 T cell receptor beta chains from one specimen sequenced in a study of shared clonotypes between healthy human individuals. TCRdb keeps only in-frame clones here, not all; method: immunoSEQ multiplex PCR. Among some 2,400,000 clones listed, under 97% were seen once. Sequencing was carried out using naive CD4+ T cells sorted from blood. This sample's subset: CD45RA+ positively selected. The receptors stem from a man younger than 35 in good health.

In its sample, this clone was seen once. V gene TRBV7-6 combines with J gene TRBJ1-1; D not resolved. The length of the CDR3 is 14 residues. The germline V and J ends were trimmed by 5 bases and 3 bases, with 13 bases remaining between them. From germline, CDR1 is SGHVS and CDR2 FNYEAQ. The chain's CDR3 is CASSRRERDTEAFF. CDR3 nucleotides: TGTGCCAGCAGCCGTCGGGAGAGGGACACTGAAGCTTTCTTT. The variable domain in full, with the rest retrieved from reference TRBV7-6 and TRBJ1-1, is GAGVSQSPRYKVTKRGQDVALRCDPISGHVSLYWYRQALGQGPEFLTYFNYEAQQDKSGLPNDRFSAERPEGSISTLTIQRTEQRDSAMYRCASSRRERDTEAFFGQGTRLTVV.

This clone was found once. V and J are TRBV13 and TRBJ2-2; D not certain. The CDR3 runs 17 residues. V shed 0 bases and J shed 3 bases, with 14 bases lying between them. CDR1 PRHDT and CDR2 FYEKMQ come from the germline V gene (reference sequence). As DNA, the CDR3 is TGTGCCAGCAGCTTAGGGGCTTGGGGTCAATACACCGGGGAGCTGTTTTTT. Its protein is CASSLGAWGQYTGELFF.

About this clone: Its ends do not fully match the called genes, so a read error is possible. The V gene is TRBV7-7, the J gene TRBJ2-5; 8 bases line up with TRBD2. There are 14 residues in the CDR3. Germline V gives CDR1 SSHAT, CDR2 FNYEAQ (reference sequence). The CDR3: CASSAGLVGETQYF. As DNA, the CDR3 is TGTGCTAGCAGCGCGGGACTAGTAGGCGAGACCCAGTACTTC.

The chain uses TRBV7-2 and TRBJ1-2, with TRBD1 matching 8 bases. The CDR3 loop spans 13 amino acids. The V segment lost 5 bases and the J segment 8 bases; nucleotides outside the gene matches: 7. Germline V gene data show CDR1 as SGHTA and CDR2 as FQGNSA. The CDR3 spells CASSQGQGRGYTF. The CDR3 DNA is TGTGCCAGCAGCCAAGGACAGGGACGAGGCTACACCTTC.

The V call is TRBV2, the J call TRBJ1-1, with 9 bases matching TRBD1. The CDR3 is 14 amino acids. Germline loops: CDR1 SNHLY, CDR2 FYNNEI. Trimming took 6 bases from V and 6 from J; bases not matched to a gene: 8. The CDR3: CASRRTGVGSEAFF. CDR3 in DNA: TGTGCCAGCAGGAGGACAGGGGTAGGGTCTGAAGCTTTCTTT. Based on the CDR3 plus reference TRBV2 and TRBJ1-1, the full variable domain is EPEVTQTPSHQVTQMGQEVILRCVPISNHLYFYWYRQILGQKVEFLVSFYNNEISEKSEIFDDQFSVERPDGSNFTLKIRSTKLEDSAMYFCASRRTGVGSEAFFGQGTRLTVV.

V is TRBV10-3 and J is TRBJ2-2, with 13 bases fitting TRBD2. In germline, CDR1 is ENHRY, CDR2 SYGVKD. This CDR3 region has 15 residues. Trimming at V came to 6 bases and at J to 4 bases, leaving 2 bases not matched to a gene. The CDR3 loop reads CAIRTSGRGTGELFF. The CDR3 coding sequence is TGTGCCATCAGAACTAGCGGGAGGGGCACCGGGGAGCTGTTTTTT.

As to this clone: Distinct nucleotide sequences in the sample also encode this CDR3. The J gene is TRBJ2-5, the V gene TRBV4-1; D unclear. CDR3 length: 13 amino acids. Trimming took 1 base from V and 4 from J, leaving 7 bases between them. Germline V lookup: CDR1 MGHRA, CDR2 YSYEKL. Here the CDR3 DNA reads TGCGCCAGCAGCCAAGGGGTCCTAGAGACCCAGTACTTC. It encodes CASSQGVLETQYF.

This sequence joins TRBV19 and TRBJ1-2, with no clear D. V was clipped by 1 base and J by 4 bases, with 10 bases between them. Germline-derived CDR1 and CDR2 are LNHDA and SQIVND (reference sequence). The CDR3 covers 14 residues. In nucleotides, the CDR3 is TGTGCCAGTAGTATAGCCCCAGGATCCTATGGCTACACCTTC. Protein product: CASSIAPGSYGYTF.

The chain recombines TRBV4-3 with TRBJ2-2, with D possibly matching TRBD2 (6 bases). The length of the CDR3 is 17 residues. Trimming shortened V by 0 bases and J by 1 base, and 12 bases separated the two germline ends. CDR1 and CDR2 (germline): LGHNA, YSLEER. The CDR3 region is CASSQDLRAGNTGELFF. The DNA for the CDR3 is TGCGCCAGCAGCCAAGATCTTAGAGCGGGGAACACCGGGGAGCTGTTTTTT.

The chain employs TRBV5-4 and TRBJ1-6; D perhaps matches TRBD1 (5 bases). The CDR3 consists of 14 residues. Germline lookup yields CDR1 SGHNT and CDR2 YYREEE (reference sequence). Deletions cut 3 bases from V and 7 bases from J, with 11 bases between. The CDR3 spells CASSSTAPNSPLHF. CDR3 in DNA: TGTGCCAGCAGCTCGACAGCCCCGAATTCACCCCTCCACTTT.

The chain employs TRBV30 and TRBJ1-1; D not certain. V dropped 4 bases and J dropped 0 bases, with 9 bases sitting between them. Per the germline V gene, CDR1 is GTSNPN and CDR2 is SVGIG (reference sequence). This CDR3 spans 13 amino acids. The CDR3 bases are TGTGCCTGGAACGGGGTTCTGAACACTGAAGCTTTCTTT. Amino acids: CAWNGVLNTEAFF.

This chain links TRBV10-1 with TRBJ2-5; no reliable D call. The CDR3 consists of 14 residues. V lost 0 bases and J lost 5, with 10 bases in between. Looked up from germline, CDR1 is WNHNN and CDR2 is SYGVQD (reference sequence). CDR3 in DNA: TGCGCCAGCAGTGAGTCCCTGGTGCGCGAGACCCAGTACTTC. This gives the protein CASSESLVRETQYF.

The genes are TRBV19 and TRBJ2-2; D gene ambiguous. The V end was cut by 7 bases, the J end by 5 bases, with 14 bases between. The length of the CDR3 is 14 residues. CDR1 and CDR2 from the germline V gene are LNHDA and SQIVND (reference sequence). The CDR3 here is CASKPGLITGELFF. DNA of the CDR3: TGTGCCAGTAAGCCGGGCCTGATAACCGGGGAGCTGTTTTTT.

This chain connects TRBV10-3 to TRBJ2-7, with D possibly being TRBD2 (6 bases). The ends were cut back, 4 bases at V and 2 bases at J, with 12 bases in the middle. The CDR3 runs 14 residues. CDR1 ENHRY and CDR2 SYGVKD come from the germline V gene. The CDR3 region is CAISVWRGPYEQYF. The CDR3, as DNA: TGTGCCATCAGTGTATGGCGGGGACCCTACGAGCAGTACTTC.

This chain uses TRBV19 with TRBJ2-7, with 7 bases fitting TRBD1. CDR3 size: 14 residues. With V trimmed by 5 bases and J by 3 bases, 7 bases remained unmatched. CDR1 is LNHDA, CDR2 SQIVND, per germline (reference sequence). CDR3 sequence (DNA): TGTGCCAGTAGTTCAAGGACAGGATACTACGAGCAGTACTTC. It translates to CASSSRTGYYEQYF.

The chain joins TRBV5-1 to TRBJ1-1; no definite D call. V shed 4 bases and J shed 5 bases, with 12 bases lying between them. This CDR3 has 13 amino acids. Germline CDR1 SGHRS, CDR2 YFSETQ. This CDR3 is CASSHGLDTEAFF. The CDR3 DNA is TGCGCCAGCAGCCACGGTCTGGATACTGAAGCTTTCTTT.

This sequence joins TRBV12-5 and TRBJ2-7, with 11 bases fitting TRBD2. Per the germline V gene, CDR1 is LGHNT and CDR2 is FRNRAP. This CDR3 comprises 16 residues. With 1 base clipped from V and 4 bases from J, the junction kept 6 bases outside the gene matches. CDR3 sequence (DNA): TGTGCTAGTGGTTTGGCCACTAGCGGGAGTCGATACGAGCAGTACTTC. As protein: CASGLATSGSRYEQYF.

The chain is built from TRBV7-2 and TRBJ2-7; D could derive from TRBD1 or TRBD2 (5 bases each). Trimming stripped 4 bases from V and 5 bases from J, with 21 bases between. The CDR3 extends over 16 amino acids. CDR1 SGHTA and CDR2 FQGNSA come from the germline V gene. In nucleotides, the CDR3 is TGTGCCAGCAGCTCCCAACCAATCCAGGGAGCTGACGAGCAGTACTTC. Translating gives CASSSQPIQGADEQYF.

The gene calls are TRBV10-3 and TRBJ2-5; 14 bases line up with TRBD2. Per the germline V gene, CDR1 is ENHRY and CDR2 is SYGVKD. The CDR3 contains 16 residues. V shed 0 bases and J 4 bases; nucleotides not matched to a gene: 1. CDR3 sequence: CAISESGLAGVETQYF. CDR3 coding DNA: TGTGCCATCAGTGAGTCGGGACTAGCGGGAGTAGAGACCCAGTACTTC.

The rearrangement links TRBV19 to TRBJ1-5, with TRBD1 identical over 7 bases. The CDR3 consists of 11 residues. V shed 4 bases and J 15 bases; nucleotides not matched to a gene: 6. Germline CDR1 is LNHDA and CDR2 is SQIVND (reference sequence). In DNA, the CDR3 is TGTGCCAGTAGTAACGACAGGGTAAGGCATTTT. This codes for CASSNDRVRHF.

The rearrangement joins TRBV5-4 to TRBJ2-7; 8 positions match TRBD2. Germline V gene data show CDR1 as SGHNT and CDR2 as YYREEE (reference sequence). With 3 bases clipped from V and 6 bases from J, the junction kept 8 bases outside the gene matches. CDR3 size: 14 residues. The CDR3 loop reads CASSSSGSTGEQYF. The CDR3 DNA reads TGTGCCAGCAGCTCTAGCGGGTCAACGGGCGAGCAGTACTTC.

This clone has just one count. The same CDR3 also results from other DNA sequences found in this sample. CDR3 nucleotides: TGTGCCTGGAAAGGCTCCTACGAGCAGTACTTC. This codes for CAWKGSYEQYF. J is TRBJ2-7 and V is TRBV30; D remains ambiguous. The CDR3 length is 11 residues. Trimming cost V 4 bases and J 0 bases, with 4 bases left between them. Germline CDR1 GTSNPN, CDR2 SVGIG (reference sequence).

This rearrangement joins TRBV2 to TRBJ2-3; the D gene is possibly TRBD2 (6 bases). The CDR3 sequence is 13 residues long. The germline CDR1 and CDR2 sequences are SNHLY and FYNNEI. Between the trimmed V and J ends, which lost 7 bases and 9 bases, there was a span of 17 bases. The CDR3 nucleotides are TGTGCCAGCATCCCAAGGATGAGCGGGACGCAGTATTTT. This codes for CASIPRMSGTQYF.

This chain uses TRBV28 with TRBJ2-4; D gene ambiguous. Germline-derived CDR1 and CDR2 are MDHEN and SYDVKM. The CDR3 spans 15 residues. Between the trimmed V and J ends, which lost 3 bases and 0 bases, there was a span of 9 bases. The CDR3 DNA reads TGTGCCAGCAGTTTGAGGCCTTTAGCCAAAAACATTCAGTACTTC. Amino acid sequence: CASSLRPLAKNIQYF.

The V gene is TRBV10-3, the J gene TRBJ2-1; 9 bases line up with TRBD2. CDR3 length: 15 amino acids. CDR1 ENHRY and CDR2 SYGVKD come from the germline V gene. After removal of 7 bases from V and 4 bases from J, the junction contained 8 bases not matched to a gene. CDR3 amino acids: CAITPFSGGYNEQFF. The CDR3 DNA sequence: TGTGCCATCACCCCCTTTAGCGGGGGATACAATGAGCAGTTCTTC.

As DNA, the CDR3 is TGTGCCAGCAGCTTGGACGGCGGATTGGCCTACGAGCAGTACTTC. It translates to CASSLDGGLAYEQYF. The J gene is TRBJ2-7, the V gene TRBV5-8; D remains unclear. The germline V gene has CDR1 SGHTS and CDR2 YDEGEE. V gave up 0 bases and J gave up 2 bases, with 12 bases separating them. The length of the CDR3 is 15 residues.

This rearrangement joins TRBV7-2 to TRBJ2-3; 7 positions match TRBD1. Germline-derived CDR1 and CDR2 are SGHTA and FQGNSA. J gave up 4 bases and V 5 bases, and 12 bases lay outside the gene matches. The CDR3 consists of 16 residues. In DNA, the CDR3 is TGTGCCAGCAGCCAGAGGGTAGGGGGCAGTTCAGATACGCAGTATTTT. Protein sequence: CASSQRVGGSSDTQYF.

CDR3 nucleotides: TGTGCCAGCAGTTACTCCCGGGATCGTGGCTACACCTTC. Translation gives CASSYSRDRGYTF. V usage is TRBV6-5 and J usage is TRBJ1-2, with D unresolved. CDR1 and CDR2 (germline): MNHEY, SVGAGI. The CDR3 is 13 amino acids. Between the trimmed V and J ends, which lost 0 bases and 7 bases, there was a span of 9 bases.

To note about this clone: This sample also contains other DNA sequences that code for the same CDR3. CDR3 amino acids: CASSYRGQGAGYTF. The CDR3 DNA reads TGTGCCAGCAGTTACCGGGGACAGGGGGCTGGCTACACCTTC. The chain employs TRBV6-6 and TRBJ1-2; 12 bases are a match to TRBD1. There are 14 residues in the CDR3. Germline V gives CDR1 MNHNY, CDR2 SVGAGI (reference sequence). With V trimmed by 2 bases and J by 7 bases, 2 bases remained unmatched.

The chain couples TRBV29-1 to TRBJ2-3, with D perhaps TRBD1 (6 bases). V was shortened by 7 bases and J by 2 bases, with 16 bases between the two germline ends. This CDR3 region has 14 residues. The germline V gene encodes CDR1 SQVTM and CDR2 ANQGSEA. DNA of the CDR3: TGCAGCGCCCAGGGACATAGCAACACAGATACGCAGTATTTT. This codes for CSAQGHSNTDTQYF.

V gene TRBV5-1 combines with J gene TRBJ1-1; D is uncertain. The CDR3 length is 15 residues. Trimming removed 0 bases at V and 0 bases at J, with 9 bases between. Germline V gene data show CDR1 as SGHRS and CDR2 as YFSETQ. For the CDR3, the DNA is TGCGCCAGCAGCTTGGGGGAGACGGTGAACACTGAAGCTTTCTTT. Protein product: CASSLGETVNTEAFF.